This TCR beta chain was retrieved from a study of T cell changes during pregnancy in multiple sclerosis. Some clones are missing from TCRdb's copy, which holds only in-frame ones; the method was immunoSEQ multiplex PCR. The sample consists of 60,000 or so clones, roughly nine tenths of them appearing once. Trimming cost V 1 base and J 6 bases, with 16 bases left between them. Germline CDR1 and CDR2: KGHSH and LQKENI. The CDR3 consists of 15 residues. V gene TRBV18 combines with J gene TRBJ2-7; tentative D call: TRBD2 (5 bases). This specimen was peripheral blood, taken in the first trimester of pregnancy. The clonotype originates from a female donor with multiple sclerosis, enrolled in a pregnancy study. In DNA form, the CDR3 reads TGTGCCAGCTCACCACTAGAGCTGGGGAGCTTCGAGCAGTACTTC. Translated: CASSPLELGSFEQYF.